A single sample is the source of the 22 T cell receptor beta chains below, sequenced in a study of response to subunit inactivated influenza vaccine. TCRdb passed the RT-PCR reads through MiXCR, listing each CDR3 protein once. The sample yields approximately 700,000 distinct CDR3 sequences, 15% to 19% seen once. The material was PBMCs from blood, obtained 11 to 12 days after vaccination. These TCRs come from a man aged 50 or older who received an inactivated influenza vaccine.

The rearrangement links TRBV15 to TRBJ2-7; D might be TRBD1 (5 bases). Per the germline V gene, CDR1 is LNHNV and CDR2 is YYDKDF (reference sequence). The CDR3 is 14 residues long. V was shortened by 0 bases and J by 1 base, with 7 bases between the two germline ends. The CDR3 coding sequence is TGTGCCACCAGCAGAGACAGGGTGTCCTACGAGCAGTACTTC. Its translation: CATSRDRVSYEQYF.

The CDR3 DNA reads as TGTGCCAGCAACTCACTAGCGGGGACCTACAATGAGCAGTTCTTC. Translating gives CASNSLAGTYNEQFF. This sequence joins TRBV12-3 or TRBV12-4 and TRBJ2-1, with 10 nucleotides matching TRBD2. The CDR3 contains 15 residues. V trimming: 7 bases; J trimming: 2 bases; junction bases outside the gene matches: 5.

This clonotype has a count of ten or more. This chain joins TRBV18 and TRBJ2-1; D is possibly TRBD2 (6 bases). This CDR3 contains 13 residues. Germline CDR1 KGHSH, CDR2 LQKENI. Trimming left V 4 bases short and J 6 bases short, with 10 bases between. The CDR3 loop is CASSLTEGNEQFF. The CDR3 nucleotides read TGTGCCAGCTCACTCACGGAGGGCAATGAGCAGTTCTTC.

The V and J genes are TRBV20-1 and TRBJ2-7; 9 nucleotides align to TRBD2. In germline, CDR1 is DFQATT, CDR2 SNEGSKA (reference sequence). The CDR3 contains 16 residues. V dropped 0 bases and J dropped 1; count of bases not matched to a gene: 7. Here the CDR3 reads CSARDWSSGRSYEQYF. CDR3 bases: TGCAGTGCTAGAGATTGGTCCAGCGGGAGGTCCTACGAGCAGTACTTC.

The V call is TRBV30, the J call TRBJ2-1; unclear D gene. V lost 7 bases to trimming and J lost 5 bases, with 12 bases between them. CDR1 and CDR2 (germline): GTSNPN, SVGIG (reference sequence). The CDR3 loop spans 12 amino acids. The CDR3 sequence: CAFPRPNNEQFF. CDR3 DNA: TGTGCCTTCCCCCGGCCTAACAATGAGCAGTTCTTC.

This clonotype was detected only a few times. The chain combines TRBV6-1 with TRBJ1-1, with TRBD1 identical over 7 bases. With V trimmed by 6 bases and J by 4 bases, 8 bases remained unmatched. This CDR3 region has 14 residues. Germline V gene lookup returns CDR1 MNHNS and CDR2 SASEGT. The CDR3 sequence: CASSFGQVGTEAFF. CDR3 DNA sequence: TGTGCCAGCAGCTTCGGACAGGTGGGCACTGAAGCTTTCTTT.

The gene calls are TRBV4-3 and TRBJ2-7; D uncertain. The V end was cut by 2 bases, the J end by 2 bases, with 7 bases between. Germline-derived CDR1 and CDR2 are LGHNA and YSLEER. The CDR3 consists of 13 residues. The CDR3, as DNA: TGCGCCAGCAGCCAACAGCGCGCCTACGAGCAGTACTTC. It yields the protein CASSQQRAYEQYF.

The V gene is TRBV13, the J gene TRBJ1-4, with 8 bases fitting TRBD1. CDR3 length: 16 residues. Germline V gene sequence: CDR1 PRHDT, CDR2 FYEKMQ (reference sequence). J was trimmed by 6 bases and V by 2 bases; bases with no gene match: 8. The CDR3, as DNA: TGTGCCAGCAGCTTACAGGGGGCTAGGATCGATGAAAAACTGTTTTTT. As protein: CASSLQGARIDEKLFF.

This chain connects TRBV6-2 or TRBV6-3 to TRBJ1-1, with a tentative D call TRBD1 (6 bases). CDR1 and CDR2 from the germline V gene are MNHEY and SVGEGT. The CDR3 loop spans 15 amino acids. Trimming pared 0 bases from V and 4 bases from J, leaving 12 bases between. CDR3 residues: CASSYSRGLGTEAFF. The CDR3 DNA reads TGTGCCAGCAGTTACTCGCGGGGGCTAGGCACTGAAGCTTTCTTT.

CDR3 DNA sequence: TGTGCCAGCACCCCGGGGGAGCGGGAGTGGTACACCGGGGAGCTGTTTTTT. Protein product: CASTPGEREWYTGELFF. This sequence joins TRBV6-2 or TRBV6-3 and TRBJ2-2; 8 positions match TRBD2. This CDR3 comprises 17 residues. The V gene's germline CDR1 is MNHEY and CDR2 SVGEGT. The junction had 13 bases not matched to a gene; V was cut back by 7 bases and J by 3 bases.

This clonotype has a handful of counts. The chain carries TRBV20-1 and TRBJ2-2; the D gene is possibly TRBD2 (6 bases). V was clipped by 3 bases and J by 1 base, with 9 bases between them. CDR1 and CDR2 (germline): DFQATT, SNEGSKA (reference sequence). The CDR3 extends over 14 amino acids. The CDR3 DNA is TGCAGTGCTAGTAGCGGAGAGAACACCGGGGAGCTGTTTTTT. Encoded protein: CSASSGENTGELFF.

This clonotype was observed a few times. The V call is TRBV21-1, the J call TRBJ2-2; the table's D call, TRBD1, has no DNA check behind it. TRBV21-1 is labeled a pseudogene. The CDR3 runs 17 residues. The CDR3: CASSDQRRGVRTGELFF. The DNA of the CDR3 is TGTGCCAGCAGCGACCAGAGAAGAGGGGTTCGCACCGGGGAGCTGTTTTTT.

This clonotype was found many times. The chain carries TRBV5-6 and TRBJ2-2, with 8 positions matching TRBD2. Germline CDR1 is SGHDT and CDR2 is YYEEEE. CDR3 length equals 15 residues. J gave up 4 bases and V 0 bases, and 2 bases lay outside the gene matches. In DNA form, the CDR3 reads TGTGCCAGCAGCTTGGGGACTAGCCTCACCGGGGAGCTGTTTTTT. It yields the protein CASSLGTSLTGELFF.

This chain connects TRBV29-1 to TRBJ1-3; the D is unclear. Trimming left V 7 bases short and J 0 bases short, with 10 bases between. The CDR3 is made up of 13 amino acids. Germline assignment: CDR1 SQVTM and CDR2 ANQGSEA. CDR3 DNA sequence: TGCAGCGGTAGCAGAGGCTCTGGAAACACCATATATTTT. Protein product: CSGSRGSGNTIYF.

This clonotype was detected only a few times. The CDR3 here is CASSLGGTSGGSYEQYF. The CDR3 coding sequence is TGCGCCAGCAGCTTGGGAGGGACTAGCGGGGGCTCCTACGAGCAGTACTTC. The gene calls are TRBV5-1 and TRBJ2-7, with 14 nucleotides matching TRBD2. The ends lost 0 bases at V and 0 bases at J; junction bases unmatched: 2. CDR3 length: 17 amino acids. Per germline, CDR1 SGHRS and CDR2 YFSETQ.

V usage is TRBV20-1 and J usage is TRBJ1-2, with 7 bases that match TRBD1. The V segment lost 4 bases and the J segment 2 bases; nucleotides outside the gene matches: 4. This CDR3 comprises 13 residues. From germline, CDR1 is DFQATT and CDR2 SNEGSKA (reference sequence). The CDR3 loop is CSATTGMNYGYTF. Here the CDR3 DNA reads TGCAGTGCTACGACAGGGATGAACTATGGCTACACCTTC.

The chain recombines TRBV7-2 with TRBJ2-2, with D unclear. Trimming stripped 0 bases from V and 8 bases from J, with 16 bases between. From germline, CDR1 is SGHTA and CDR2 FQGNSA. This CDR3 is built from 16 residues. The CDR3 protein is CASSLAPASGQGELFF. The CDR3 DNA sequence: TGTGCCAGCAGCTTAGCGCCGGCTAGTGGGCAGGGGGAGCTGTTTTTT.

In DNA form, the CDR3 reads TGTGCCACCAGTGGGTTAGGGGCCTCCTACAATGAGCAGTTCTTC. It yields the protein CATSGLGASYNEQFF. The rearrangement uses TRBV24-1 and TRBJ2-1, with a weak D call TRBD1 (5 bases). Trimming cost V 5 bases and J 0 bases, with 10 bases left between them. Germline V gene lookup returns CDR1 KGHDR and CDR2 SFDVKD. The length of the CDR3 is 15 residues.

This clonotype was detected only a few times. The J gene is TRBJ2-2, the V gene TRBV4-2; possible D gene TRBD2, 5 bases. Germline-derived CDR1 and CDR2 are LGHNA and YNFKEQ. The CDR3 is 15 amino acids. Trimming took off 0 bases at V and 7 bases at J, with 12 bases between the two ends. The CDR3 sequence: CASSQDPPGNGELFF. In DNA, the CDR3 is TGTGCCAGCAGCCAAGATCCCCCGGGGAACGGGGAGCTGTTTTTT.

CDR3 sequence (DNA): TGCAGTGCTACCTCCGGGACCCCTTACGAGCAGTACTTC. The encoded protein is CSATSGTPYEQYF. This chain uses TRBV20-1 with TRBJ2-7; D possibly matches TRBD1 or TRBD2 (5 bases each). The CDR3 contains 13 residues. Trimming left V 4 bases short and J 4 bases short, with 14 bases between. The germline gives CDR1 DFQATT, CDR2 SNEGSKA (reference sequence).

The chain is built from TRBV5-4 and TRBJ2-1, with 7 positions matching TRBD1. Trimming took 0 bases from V and 6 from J; bases not matched to a gene: 6. Per the germline V gene, CDR1 is SGHNT and CDR2 is YYREEE (reference sequence). This CDR3 comprises 15 residues. CDR3 sequence: CASSLGQGLSNEQFF. Here the CDR3 DNA reads TGTGCCAGCAGCTTGGGACAGGGCTTAAGCAATGAGCAGTTCTTC.

This clonotype was counted a few times. The rearrangement links TRBV11-2 to TRBJ2-3, with D unresolved. Germline CDR1 reads SGHAT; CDR2 reads FQNNGV. This CDR3 contains 12 residues. Between the trimmed V and J ends, which lost 0 bases and 7 bases, there was a span of 5 bases. DNA of the CDR3: TGTGCCAGCAGCTTAGAGGGAAATACGCAGTATTTT. This codes for CASSLEGNTQYF.